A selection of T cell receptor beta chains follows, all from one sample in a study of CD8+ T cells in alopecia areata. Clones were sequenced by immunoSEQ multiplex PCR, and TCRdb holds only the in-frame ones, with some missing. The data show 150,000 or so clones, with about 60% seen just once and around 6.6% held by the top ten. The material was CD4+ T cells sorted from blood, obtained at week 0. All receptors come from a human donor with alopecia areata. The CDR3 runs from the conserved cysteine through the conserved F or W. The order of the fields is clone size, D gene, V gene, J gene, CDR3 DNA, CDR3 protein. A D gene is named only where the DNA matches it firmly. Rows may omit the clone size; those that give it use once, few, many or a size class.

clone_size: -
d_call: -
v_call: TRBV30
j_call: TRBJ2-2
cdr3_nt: TGTGCCTGGACTAAAGGGAGCGCGGAGCTGTTTTTT
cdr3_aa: CAWTKGSAELFF

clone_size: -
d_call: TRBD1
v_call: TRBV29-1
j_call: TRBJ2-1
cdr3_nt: TGCAGCGTTGAGGGACAGGGGGCTTTCAATGAGCAGTTCTTC
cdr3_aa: CSVEGQGAFNEQFF

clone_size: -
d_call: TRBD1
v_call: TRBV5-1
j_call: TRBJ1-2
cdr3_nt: TGCGCCAGCAGCTTCAGGACAGGGCATGGCTACACCTTC
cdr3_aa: CASSFRTGHGYTF

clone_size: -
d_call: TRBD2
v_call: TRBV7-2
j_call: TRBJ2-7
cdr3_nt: TGTGCCAGCAGCTTCCCCGCGGGGGGCCAACCCTACGAGCAGTACTTC
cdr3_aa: CASSFPAGGQPYEQYF

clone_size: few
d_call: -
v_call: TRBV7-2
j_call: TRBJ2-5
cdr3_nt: TGTGCCAGCAGCTTCAAGGGGCCGGAGGAGACCCAGTACTTC
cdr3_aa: CASSFKGPEETQYF

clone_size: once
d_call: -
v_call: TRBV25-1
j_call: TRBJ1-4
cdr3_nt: TGTGCCAGCAGCCTGGGATGGAGAACTAATGAAAAACTGTTTTTT
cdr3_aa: CASSLGWRTNEKLFF

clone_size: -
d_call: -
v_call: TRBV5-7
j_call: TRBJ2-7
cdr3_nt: TGTGCCAGCAGCTTCAAGCCCTACGAGCAGTACTTC
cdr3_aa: CASSFKPYEQYF

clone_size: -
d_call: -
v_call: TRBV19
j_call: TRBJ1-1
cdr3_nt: TGTGCCAGTAGGCGCGCAGGGGTGAACACTGAAGCTTTCTTT
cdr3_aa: CASRRAGVNTEAFF

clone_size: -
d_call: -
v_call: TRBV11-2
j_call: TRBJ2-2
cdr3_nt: TGTGCCAGCAGCCCCCGGCGGACTTCGGGCACCGGGGAGCTGTTTTTT
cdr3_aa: CASSPRRTSGTGELFF

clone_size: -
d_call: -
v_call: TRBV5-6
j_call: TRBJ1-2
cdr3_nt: TGTGCCAGCAGGTCTTGGGCCCGAGGGACACAAGCTAACTATGGCTACACCTTC
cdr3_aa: CASRSWARGTQANYGYTF

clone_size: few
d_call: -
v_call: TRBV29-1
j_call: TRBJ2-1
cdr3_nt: TGCAGCGTTGTTGGTTACAATGAGCAGTTCTTC
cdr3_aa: CSVVGYNEQFF

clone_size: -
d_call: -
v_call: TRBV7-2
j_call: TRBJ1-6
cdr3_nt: TGTGCCAGCAGCCGCTACAGGGCAAAGGATTCACCCCTCCACTTT
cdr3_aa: CASSRYRAKDSPLHF

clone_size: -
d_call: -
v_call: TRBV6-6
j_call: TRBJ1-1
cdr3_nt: TGTGCCAGCAGTTACTCGGACACTGAAGCTTTCTTT
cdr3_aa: CASSYSDTEAFF

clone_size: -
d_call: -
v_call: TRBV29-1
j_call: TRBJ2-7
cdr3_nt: TGCAGCGCTAGAACAGGAAACTACGAGCAGTACTTC
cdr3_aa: CSARTGNYEQYF

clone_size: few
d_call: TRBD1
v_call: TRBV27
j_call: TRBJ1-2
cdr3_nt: TGTGCCAGCAGTCCCGGACAGGGGGCGTACTATGGCTACACCTTC
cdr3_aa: CASSPGQGAYYGYTF

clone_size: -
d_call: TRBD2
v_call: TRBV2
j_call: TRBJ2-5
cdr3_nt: TGTGCCAGCAGTGAACTAGCGGAAGAGACCCAGTACTTC
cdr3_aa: CASSELAEETQYF

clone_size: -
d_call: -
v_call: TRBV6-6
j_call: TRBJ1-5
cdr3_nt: TGTGCCAGCTTAGGGGAAACCGACAATCAGCCCCAGCATTTT
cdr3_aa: CASLGETDNQPQHF

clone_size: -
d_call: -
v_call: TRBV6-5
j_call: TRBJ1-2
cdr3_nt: TGTGCCAGCAGTTACGGATCCGGGTGGGCTGTAGGCTACACCTTC
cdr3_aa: CASSYGSGWAVGYTF

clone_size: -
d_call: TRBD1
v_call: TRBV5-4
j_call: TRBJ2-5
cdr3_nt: TGTGCCAGCAGCTTGGATACAGGGGCCTGGGAGACCCAGTACTTC
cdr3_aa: CASSLDTGAWETQYF

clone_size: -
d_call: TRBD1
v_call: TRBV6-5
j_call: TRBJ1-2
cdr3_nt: TGTGCCAGCAGACAGGGGGCGGGTGGCTACACCTTC
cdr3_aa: CASRQGAGGYTF

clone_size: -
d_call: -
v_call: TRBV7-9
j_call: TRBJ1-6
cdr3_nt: TGTGCCAGCAGCATATCCACAGGGCCCCTCCACTTT
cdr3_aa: CASSISTGPLHF

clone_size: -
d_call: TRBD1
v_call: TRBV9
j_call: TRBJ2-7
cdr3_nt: TGTGCCAGCAGCACTCGACAGGGCTACGAGCAGTACTTC
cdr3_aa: CASSTRQGYEQYF

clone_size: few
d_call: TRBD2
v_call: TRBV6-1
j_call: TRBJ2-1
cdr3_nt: TGTGCCAGCCGGGCCGGGGGGACCTACAATGAGCAGTTCTTC
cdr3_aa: CASRAGGTYNEQFF

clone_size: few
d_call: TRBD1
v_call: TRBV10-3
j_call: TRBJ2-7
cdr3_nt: TGTGCCATCAGTGATCCCCGGGACAGGGAAGGCGAGCAGTACTTC
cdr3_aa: CAISDPRDREGEQYF

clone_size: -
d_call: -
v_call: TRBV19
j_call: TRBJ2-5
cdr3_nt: TGTGCCAGTAGTATAGCGGGGACCCTCCAAGAGACCCAGTACTTC
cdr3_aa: CASSIAGTLQETQYF

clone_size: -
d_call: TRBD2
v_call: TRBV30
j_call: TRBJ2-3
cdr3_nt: TGTGCCTGGAGTTACGGGGGGGGAACAGATACGCAGTATTTT
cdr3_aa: CAWSYGGGTDTQYF

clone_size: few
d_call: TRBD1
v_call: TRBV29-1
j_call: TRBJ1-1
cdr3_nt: TGCAGCGTAAAGGGACAGATAAACACTGAAGCTTTCTTT
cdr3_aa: CSVKGQINTEAFF

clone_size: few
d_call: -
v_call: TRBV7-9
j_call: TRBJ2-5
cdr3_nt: TGTGCCTACTCCCCCGGGCCGGGGGAGACCCAGTACTTC
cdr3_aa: CAYSPGPGETQYF

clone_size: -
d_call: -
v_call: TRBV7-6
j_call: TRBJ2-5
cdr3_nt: TGTGCCAGCAGCCCGGGAAGGACCCAGTACTTC
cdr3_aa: CASSPGRTQYF

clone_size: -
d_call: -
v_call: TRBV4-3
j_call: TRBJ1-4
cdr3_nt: TGCGCCAGCAGCCGCACAGGGACTAATGAAAAACTGTTTTTT
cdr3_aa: CASSRTGTNEKLFF

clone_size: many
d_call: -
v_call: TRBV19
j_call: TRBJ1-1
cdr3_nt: TGTGCCAGTAGTATGGGCCGGCGGAGATTGAACACTGAAGCTTTCTTT
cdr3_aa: CASSMGRRRLNTEAFF

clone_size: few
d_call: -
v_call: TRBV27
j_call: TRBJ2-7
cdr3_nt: TGTGCCAGCGGGGATTCATTCGAGTACGAGCAGTACTTC
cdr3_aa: CASGDSFEYEQYF

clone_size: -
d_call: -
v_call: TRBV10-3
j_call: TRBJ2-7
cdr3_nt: TGTGCCATCAGTGGACTAGACGAGCAGTACTTC
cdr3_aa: CAISGLDEQYF

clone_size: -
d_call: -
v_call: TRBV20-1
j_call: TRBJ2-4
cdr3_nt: TGCAGTGCTCCCTTCGTGAACATTCAGTACTTC
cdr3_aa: CSAPFVNIQYF

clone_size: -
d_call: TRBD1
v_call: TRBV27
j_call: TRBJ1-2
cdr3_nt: TGTGCCAGCAGTTCCTTTACAGGGGGCATTGGCTACACCTTC
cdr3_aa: CASSSFTGGIGYTF

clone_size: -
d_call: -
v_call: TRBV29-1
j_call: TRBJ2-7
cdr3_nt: TGCAGCGTTGGCAGGGACTACGAGCAGTACTTC
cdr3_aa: CSVGRDYEQYF

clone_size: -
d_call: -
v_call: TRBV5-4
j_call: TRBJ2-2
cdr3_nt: TGTGCCAGCAGCTTGGCTTCCGGAAACACCGGGGAGCTGTTTTTT
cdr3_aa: CASSLASGNTGELFF

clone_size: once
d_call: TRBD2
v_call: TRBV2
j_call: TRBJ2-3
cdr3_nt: TGTGCCAGCACCAAGGGGACTAGCAGGGGCACAGATACGCAGTATTTT
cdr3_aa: CASTKGTSRGTDTQYF

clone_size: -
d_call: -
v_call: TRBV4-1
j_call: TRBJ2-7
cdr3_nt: TGCGCCAGCAGCCACGGCGCCTCCTACGAGCAGTACTTC
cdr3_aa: CASSHGASYEQYF

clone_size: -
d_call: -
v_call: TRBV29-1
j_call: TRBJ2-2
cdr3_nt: TGCAGCGCAGGGGAATCCAACACCGGGGAGCTGTTTTTT
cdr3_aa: CSAGESNTGELFF

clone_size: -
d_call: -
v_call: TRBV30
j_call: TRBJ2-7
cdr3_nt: TGTGCCTGGAGTGTACCATGGACCGCCCTCTACGAGCAGTACTTC
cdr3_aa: CAWSVPWTALYEQYF

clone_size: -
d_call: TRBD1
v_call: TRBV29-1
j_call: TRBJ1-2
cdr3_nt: TGCAGCGTTGAAGAGGACAGGGGGCGCGTCTATGGCTACACCTTC
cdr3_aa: CSVEEDRGRVYGYTF

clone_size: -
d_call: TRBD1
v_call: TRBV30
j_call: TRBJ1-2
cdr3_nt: TGTGCCTGGGCGACAGGGTACAATGGCTACACCTTC
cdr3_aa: CAWATGYNGYTF

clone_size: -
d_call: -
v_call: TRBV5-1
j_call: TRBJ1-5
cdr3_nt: TGCGCCAGCAGCCCGTCAGGGTCCTACAATCAGCCCCAGCATTTT
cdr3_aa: CASSPSGSYNQPQHF

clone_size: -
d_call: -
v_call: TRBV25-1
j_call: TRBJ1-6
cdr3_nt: TGTGCCAGCAGTGAATGGGACGGGGGATATAATTCACCCCTCCACTTT
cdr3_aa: CASSEWDGGYNSPLHF

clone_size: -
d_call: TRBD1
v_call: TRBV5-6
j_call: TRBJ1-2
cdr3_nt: TGTGCCAGCAGCTCTATTGGGACAGGGGGCCTTACTAACTATGGCTACACCTTC
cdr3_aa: CASSSIGTGGLTNYGYTF

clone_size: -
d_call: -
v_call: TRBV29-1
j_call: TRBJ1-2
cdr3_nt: TGCAGCGTTGAAGGCCACAGCCATGGCTACACCTTC
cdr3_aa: CSVEGHSHGYTF

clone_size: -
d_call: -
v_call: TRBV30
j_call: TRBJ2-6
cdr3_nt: TGTGCCTGGACCCACAGGGTCGTCACTGGGGCCAACGTCCTGACTTTC
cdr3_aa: CAWTHRVVTGANVLTF

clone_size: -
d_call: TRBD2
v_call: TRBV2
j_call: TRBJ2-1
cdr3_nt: TGTGCCAGCAAGCGCGGGGGGCCTGGTGAGCAGTTCTTC
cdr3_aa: CASKRGGPGEQFF

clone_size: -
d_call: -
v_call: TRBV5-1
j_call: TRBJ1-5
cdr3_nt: TGCGCCAGCAGCTTGGGTGAGGGCCAGCCCCAGCATTTT
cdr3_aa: CASSLGEGQPQHF

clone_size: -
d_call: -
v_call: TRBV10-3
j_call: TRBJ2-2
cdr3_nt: TGTGCCATCAGTGGACGAGTGAACACCGGGGAGCTGTTTTTT
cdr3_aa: CAISGRVNTGELFF

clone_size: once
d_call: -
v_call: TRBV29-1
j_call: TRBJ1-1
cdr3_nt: TGCAGCGTTGATGTAGGTGGAGGCGCTTTCTTT
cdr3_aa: CSVDVGGGAFF

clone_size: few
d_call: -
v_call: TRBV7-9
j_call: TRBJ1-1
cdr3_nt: TGTGCCAGCAGCTCCCCACCGGGATCCGACTCGAACACTGAAGCTTTCTTT
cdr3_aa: CASSSPPGSDSNTEAFF

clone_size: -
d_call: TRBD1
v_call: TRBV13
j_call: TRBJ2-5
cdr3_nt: TGTGCCAGCAGCCTTGATACAGGGGAGGAGACCCAGTACTTC
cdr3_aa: CASSLDTGEETQYF